This T cell receptor (beta chain) is drawn from a study of CD8 T cells in Susac syndrome. Turning to the study itself: Patients with Susac syndrome were therapy-naive, treated with corticosteroids, or treated with intravenous immunoglobulin alone when blood was collected.

RNA totalling roughly 0.45 to 1 ug underwent reverse transcription with random hexamers. Multiplex PCR with immunoSEQ amplified the TCR beta CDR3 across 54 Vbeta and 13 Jbeta. TCRdb reprocessed the immunoSEQ multiplex PCR reads via MiXCR and lists one record per CDR3 protein. The table shows about 180,000 distinct CDR3 sequences, with 85% to 95% occurring only once. Germline CDR1 and CDR2: MNHEY and SVGAGI. This CDR3 region has 15 residues. V was shortened by 6 bases and J by 5 bases, with 17 bases between the two germline ends. Broader study findings: Susac syndrome CD4+ T cell repertoires showed no clonal expansion.

This clonotype was seen a single time. Its antigen is unknown. The TCR was taken from a human donor with Susac syndrome. The chain carries TRBV6-5 and TRBJ1-5, with TRBD1 as a possible D gene (5 bases). Sequences were obtained from CD4+ T cells from PBMCs. The CDR3 protein is CASRLRPDTDQPQHF. DNA of the CDR3: TGTGCCAGCAGGCTCCGCCCGGACACGGATCAGCCCCAGCATTTT.